A single sample is the source of the 19 T cell receptor beta chains below, sequenced in a study of blood T cell repertoires in COVID-19. Only in-frame clones appear in the TCRdb table, and some are missing; sequencing was by immunoSEQ multiplex PCR. This sample yields over 90,000 clones, of which more than 70% are seen a single time; about 20% belongs to the top ten. The sequenced sample consisted of peripheral blood. The receptors originated from a human donor in a cohort sampled during active COVID-19.

The chain couples TRBV27 to TRBJ2-5; D is perhaps TRBD1 (6 bases). V lost 3 bases and J 1 base, leaving 9 bases between the germline ends. CDR1 and CDR2 from the germline V gene are MNHEY and SMNVEV (reference sequence). The CDR3 totals 14 residues. CDR3 sequence reads: CASSLSDSQETQYF. The CDR3 region has the DNA TGTGCCAGCAGTTTGTCGGACAGCCAAGAGACCCAGTACTTC.

The J gene is TRBJ2-7, the V gene TRBV2, with D possibly matching TRBD2 (5 bases). The V and J ends lost 7 bases and 0 bases respectively, with 22 bases between them. Germline V gene lookup returns CDR1 SNHLY and CDR2 FYNNEI. This CDR3 is 17 amino acids long. CDR3 residues: CASTREIKRPSSYEQYF. The CDR3 DNA reads TGTGCCAGCACACGAGAAATCAAGCGGCCGAGCTCCTACGAGCAGTACTTC.

CDR3 nucleotides: TGTGCTAGTGTTCCCCCCGGGAGCGGGAAAAGGGGATCCTACGAGCAGTACTTC. Translation gives CASVPPGSGKRGSYEQYF. The chain carries TRBV12-5 and TRBJ2-7, with 7 bases aligning to TRBD2. With V trimmed by 7 bases and J by 1 base, 19 bases remained unmatched. CDR1 is LGHNT and CDR2 is FRNRAP in the germline V gene. This CDR3 contains 18 residues. Drawing the rest from reference TRBV12-5 and TRBJ2-7, the complete variable domain is DARVTQTPRHKVTEMGQEVTMRCQPILGHNTVFWYRQTMMQGLELLAYFRNRAPLDDSGMPKDRFSAEMPDATLATLKIQPSEPRDSAVYFCASVPPGSGKRGSYEQYFGPGTRLTVT.

The V and J genes are TRBV5-1 and TRBJ2-2, with D possibly being TRBD1 (6 bases). V lost 2 bases and J lost 0, with 8 bases in between. The CDR3 has 15 residues. From germline, CDR1 is SGHRS and CDR2 YFSETQ. The CDR3 region has the DNA TGCGCCAGCAGCTTCCGGGACACGAACACCGGGGAGCTGTTTTTT. Translated: CASSFRDTNTGELFF.

The chain couples TRBV7-3 to TRBJ2-2, with TRBD1 matching over 11 bases. Germline CDR1 reads SGHTA; CDR2 reads FQGTGA. V trimming: 3 bases; J trimming: 6 bases; junction bases outside the gene matches: 6. The CDR3 length is 16 residues. The CDR3 sequence is CASSLVGTGGPGELFF. For the CDR3, the DNA is TGTGCCAGCAGCTTGGTGGGGACAGGGGGTCCCGGGGAGCTGTTTTTT. The whole variable domain, remainder taken from reference TRBV7-3 and TRBJ2-2, is GAGVSQTPSNKVTEKGKYVELRCDPISGHTALYWYRQSLGQGPEFLIYFQGTGAADDSGLPNDRFFAVRPEGSVSTLKIQRTERGDSAVYLCASSLVGTGGPGELFFGEGSRLTVL.

V is TRBV7-9 and J is TRBJ2-3; no clear D. V gave up 0 bases and J gave up 9 bases, with 13 bases separating them. Germline V gene sequence: CDR1 SEHNR, CDR2 FQNEAQ (reference sequence). CDR3 size: 14 residues. In nucleotides, the CDR3 is TGTGCCAGCAGCTTAGCCGCCGGAGCGCGAACGCAGTATTTT. Amino acid sequence: CASSLAAGARTQYF.

The chain uses TRBV5-1 and TRBJ2-2; 7 nucleotides agree with TRBD1. Germline-derived CDR1 and CDR2 are SGHRS and YFSETQ. V gave up 4 bases and J gave up 8 bases; unmatched junction bases: 17. The CDR3 runs to 17 residues. The CDR3 nucleotides read TGCGCCAGCAGCCCTAGACTGGACAGGAACCTACGTGGGGAGCTGTTTTTT. This gives the protein CASSPRLDRNLRGELFF.

This clone turned up a few times. This chain joins TRBV9 and TRBJ2-3, with 10 bases fitting TRBD2. The CDR3 runs 16 residues. V was pared by 3 bases and J by 6 bases, with 10 bases of the junction left unmatched. The germline V gene encodes CDR1 SGDLS and CDR2 YYNGEE. The CDR3 nucleotides are TGTGCCAGCAGCGCCGGGACTAGCGTTCAAATGGATACGCAGTATTTT. Translated, it gives CASSAGTSVQMDTQYF.

This rearrangement joins TRBV28 to TRBJ1-3; unclear D gene. Trimming shortened V by 7 bases and J by 0 bases, and 4 bases separated the two germline ends. Looked up from germline, CDR1 is MDHEN and CDR2 is SYDVKM. The CDR3 consists of 12 residues. CDR3 nucleotides: TGTGCCAGCACCAACTCTGGAAACACCATATATTTT. This encodes CASTNSGNTIYF.

The J gene is TRBJ2-7, the V gene TRBV19; TRBD2 agrees at 9 bases. Trimming at V came to 3 bases and at J to 5 bases, leaving 17 bases not matched to a gene. The CDR3 has 18 residues. Germline lookup yields CDR1 LNHDA and CDR2 SQIVND (reference sequence). The CDR3 coding sequence is TGTGCCAGTAGTATTCGGGGTATAGCGGGAGTTGCAGGCGACGAGCAGTACTTC. Amino acids: CASSIRGIAGVAGDEQYF.

The chain recombines TRBV5-4 with TRBJ1-1, with D possibly matching TRBD1 (5 bases). Germline CDR1 and CDR2: SGHNT and YYREEE (reference sequence). CDR3 length: 13 residues. With 2 bases removed from V and 3 bases from J, the gap between germline ends came to 8 bases. The DNA of the CDR3 is TGTGCCAGCAGCTTACAGGTACACACTGAAGCTTTCTTT. This sequence encodes CASSLQVHTEAFF.

The chain links TRBV9 to TRBJ1-1; the D gene is possibly TRBD1 (6 bases). This CDR3 spans 14 amino acids. Trimming shortened V by 7 bases and J by 4 bases, and 17 bases separated the two germline ends. CDR1 SGDLS and CDR2 YYNGEE come from the germline V gene. This chain's CDR3 is CASGGLGTTTEAFF. The CDR3 DNA reads as TGTGCCAGCGGGGGCTTGGGGACGACCACTGAAGCTTTCTTT.

This clone was recorded once. J is TRBJ2-1 and V is TRBV9, with D perhaps TRBD2 (5 bases). Germline CDR1 SGDLS, CDR2 YYNGEE. The V end lost 2 bases, the J end lost 0 bases, and 12 bases lay between the germline ends. This CDR3 spans 16 amino acids. CDR3 region: CASSVVGVSSYNEQFF. In DNA form, the CDR3 reads TGTGCCAGCAGCGTGGTCGGGGTGAGCTCCTACAATGAGCAGTTCTTC. The full variable domain, its missing parts supplied by reference TRBV9 and TRBJ2-1, is DSGVTQTPKHLITATGQRVTLRCSPRSGDLSVYWYQQSLDQGLQFLIQYYNGEERAKGNILERFSAQQFPDLHSELNLSSLELGDSALYFCASSVVGVSSYNEQFFGPGTRLTVL.

The chain joins TRBV10-2 to TRBJ1-5; tentative D call: TRBD1 (5 bases). V lost 4 bases and J 7 bases, leaving 11 bases between the germline ends. Germline CDR1 reads WSHSY; CDR2 reads SAAADI. The CDR3 loop spans 13 amino acids. CDR3 sequence: CASSAQGYQPQHF. CDR3 nucleotides: TGCGCCAGCAGTGCTCAGGGATACCAGCCCCAGCATTTT.

The genes are TRBV9 and TRBJ1-3; D ambiguous. This CDR3 has 12 residues. The V end lost 0 bases, the J end lost 10 bases, and 8 bases lay between the germline ends. Germline values: CDR1 SGDLS, CDR2 YYNGEE. CDR3 DNA sequence: TGTGCCAGCAGCGTAGACGAGGTTACCATATATTTT. Protein sequence: CASSVDEVTIYF.

The V gene is TRBV6-1, the J gene TRBJ2-3; D is unresolved. This CDR3 is 14 amino acids long. In germline, CDR1 is MNHNS, CDR2 SASEGT. Between the trimmed V and J ends, which lost 1 base and 2 bases, there was a span of 7 bases. CDR3 nucleotides: TGTGCCAGCAGTGAAGGACTGTTCACAGATACGCAGTATTTT. It is translated as CASSEGLFTDTQYF.

In its sample, this clone was seen a few times. This chain joins TRBV12-3 or TRBV12-4 and TRBJ2-7; D ambiguous. The V end lost 4 bases, the J end lost 2 bases, and 9 bases lay between the germline ends. This CDR3 has 13 residues. The chain's CDR3 is CASSSGNPYEQYF. The CDR3 DNA follows: TGTGCCAGCAGTTCAGGAAACCCCTACGAGCAGTACTTC.

The genes are TRBV5-1 and TRBJ2-7, with TRBD1 matching 10 bases. Germline V gene data show CDR1 as SGHRS and CDR2 as YFSETQ. The CDR3 runs to 14 residues. Losses at the gene ends were 9 bases for V and 6 bases for J; bases not matched to a gene: 12. In DNA form, the CDR3 reads TGCGCCACCGAAAGGGGGACAGGGGAAGGCGAGCAGTACTTC. Protein product: CATERGTGEGEQYF.

This clone was detected only a few times. V is TRBV28 and J is TRBJ1-6; TRBD1 aligns across 10 bases. The CDR3 has 14 amino acids. The germline gives CDR1 MDHEN, CDR2 SYDVKM. Trimming took 7 bases from V and 9 from J; bases not matched to a gene: 6. CDR3 residues: CASTDGQGVSPLHF. The CDR3 coding sequence is TGTGCCAGCACCGATGGACAGGGGGTTTCACCCCTCCACTTT. The variable domain in full, completed from reference TRBV28 and TRBJ1-6, reads DVKVTQSSRYLVKRTGEKVFLECVQDMDHENMFWYRQDPGLGLRLIYFSYDVKMKEKGDIPEGYSVSREKKERFSLILESASTNQTSMYLCASTDGQGVSPLHFGNGTRLTVT.